This T cell receptor (beta chain) derives from a study of T-cell reconstitution after alpha-beta-depleted transplantation in children. Study results and limitations: Alpha-beta T cells present about two months after transplant were reported to originate from several hundred expanded graft clones. At the one-year point after transplant, T-cell counts and TCRbeta diversity were found to come mostly from T cells that had been newly produced. The study traced high day-60 TCRbeta diversity in some patients to surviving recipient T cells and thymic progenitors.

From germline, CDR1 is MDHEN and CDR2 SYDVKM. V shed 7 bases, J shed 3 bases, and the junction held 11 bases outside the gene matches. The CDR3 has 15 residues. The table lists this clonotype with many counts. Its antigen remains unidentified. The TCRbeta library was prepared with unique molecular identifiers. TCRdb re-called the PCR reads with MiXCR, one entry per CDR3 protein. Altogether 97,000 or so distinct CDR3 sequences are present, 5% to 6% being singletons, with the ten largest covering roughly 5.5%. The receptor was derived from a female patient aged 2 to 10 who had a stem cell transplant for Fanconi anemia, so the T cells may come from the graft donor. This sequence joins TRBV28 and TRBJ2-5; 7 bases fit TRBD1. Sample: PBMCs, mostly from graft donor cells, taken 60 days after TCRalphabeta/CD19-depleted stem cell transplant. CDR3: CASTKTGKIKETQYF. In DNA, the CDR3 is TGTGCCAGCACTAAGACAGGGAAAATTAAAGAGACCCAGTACTTC.